This T cell receptor beta chain was captured by sequencing in a study of blood T cell repertoires in COVID-19. Background on the study: Acute and convalescent COVID-19 specimens originated in the United States, Italy and Spain.

Germline-derived CDR1 and CDR2 are SGHVS and FQNEAQ. The V end lost 10 bases, the J end lost 3 bases, and 21 bases lay between the germline ends. The CDR3 runs to 15 residues. Per the study methods: Estimated nucleated cell counts came from reference gene primer amplification. Method: immunoSEQ multiplex PCR; TCRdb's copy keeps in-frame clones and lacks some. The V and J calls and clone size are taken from that table; D and trimming were inferred from the DNA. The table has tens of thousands of clones, around nine tenths seen once. Sequenced: peripheral blood. The sequence derives from a human donor in a cohort sampled during active COVID-19. The V call is TRBV7-8, the J call TRBJ1-2; perhaps TRBD1 as D (6 bases). The CDR3 reads CATGWGPSLDYGYTF. Written as DNA, the CDR3 is TGTGCCACGGGGTGGGGGCCTAGTTTAGACTATGGCTACACCTTC.